Reported below is one TCR beta chain. Its antigen is currently not known. These data come from a study of T cells expressing NK-cell markers (dated by TCRdb to about 2020). For the wider study: TCR beta-chain repertoires were profiled in sorted CD3+CD56+NKG2C+, CD3+CD56+NKG2C- and CD3+CD56-NKG2C+ T-cell subsets from several donors. Among the eight sequenced donors, only one was HCMV-seronegative, while the other seven were HCMV-seropositive. The eight sequenced donors were randomly selected healthy volunteers, three men and five women. Illumina HiSeq 2000/2500, MiSeq or NextSeq was used to sequence libraries as 2 x 150 bp reads. General study outcomes and caveats: Those dominant clonotypes were again the most abundant among CD3+CD56-NKG2C+ cells in a few donors, at 28.3-60.1%. In several donors, the dominant CD3+CD56+NKG2C+ clonotypes were found to rank among the top 10 CD8+ clonotypes and to make up 1.0-7.0% of CD8+ T cells. It remained unclear whether the expanded NKG2C-expressing T cell clones were specific for HCMV antigens.

To determine HCMV serostatus, a commercial ELISA kit was used to detect HCMV-specific IgG in serum. Peripheral blood mononuclear cells were isolated from blood by Ficoll density gradient centrifugation. The run used an Illumina HiSeq 2000. 5'RACE template switching, by which a universal primer site and unique molecular identifiers were added, was used to make TCR beta cDNA libraries. cDNA synthesis was primed from the TCR beta constant segment and was followed by two successive PCR amplification steps. Under the source paper's analysis protocol: MIGEC handled demultiplexing of the reads and grouping by UMI, while MiTCR was used to assemble and quantify clonotypes. To remove erroneous sequences, TCR cDNA sequences were retained only when supported by two or more reads. The tcR package was used for downstream repertoire analysis, with clonotypes matched between fractions based on CDR3 nucleotide sequence plus V segment. VDJmatch was used to annotate antigen specificity against VDJdb, with one amino acid substitution in CDR3 allowed. TCRdb reprocessed the reads, so every CDR3 protein sequence counts as one entry and DNA is not shown. What appears here as the V and J calls and clone size reflects TCRdb's work, not the paper's. This sample's records show 500,000 to 700,000 distinct CDR3 sequences. Together, the top ten hold approximately 3.6% of the sample.

The CDR3 runs 12 residues from the cysteine to the phenylalanine. No coding sequence is recorded. CDR1 is given as SGDLS and CDR2 as YYNGEE, both from the germline V gene. The source is a man aged 18 to 30 in good health. Donor details come from another sample of the same person, matched by shared clones. The sample comprised blood T cells: a sorted CD56 or NKG2C T cell subset, CD4+ or CD8+ T cells, or bulk PBMC T cells (not recorded which). The chain is encoded by TRBV9 joined to TRBJ2-1. The CDR3 region has the sequence CASSGRLEEQFF. The variable domain in full, with residues beyond the CDR3 obtained from the reference TRBV9 and TRBJ2-1 genes, is DSGVTQTPKHLITATGQRVTLRCSPRSGDLSVYWYQQSLDQGLQFLIQYYNGEERAKGNILERFSAQQFPDLHSELNLSSLELGDSALYFCASSGRLEEQFFGPGTRLTVL.